These T cell receptor beta chains were read from a single sample in a study of CD8 T cell repertoires and HIV-1 epitope variants. These receptors lack a known antigen. Here immunoSEQ multiplex PCR was the method, and the copy in TCRdb shows in-frame clones only, minus some. The sample contains approximately 5,000 clones, approximately 61% of which appear only once. The sample was cultured CD8+ T cells derived from PBMCs. The source is a male donor with HIV. Each CDR3 is given with its conserved first and last residue. The D gene is left open where the match is weak. For some rows the clone size is stated as once, few or many, or as a class when expanded; others skip it.

D	size	J	V	DNA	CDR3
.	.	TRBJ2-5	TRBV28	TGTGCCAGCAGTTTATGGGTAGAGGGGACCCAGTACTTC	CASSLWVEGTQYF
.	.	TRBJ2-1	TRBV5-6	TGTGCCAGCAGCGCCCAGGGGGGCCCAGAGCAGTTCTTC	CASSAQGGPEQFF
.	.	TRBJ2-7	TRBV5-1	TGCGCCAGCAGCTTCCCGGACAGCGACGAGCAGTACTTC	CASSFPDSDEQYF
.	few	TRBJ1-1	TRBV7-8	TGTGCCAGCAGCCGGGGAGGGCGAACTGAAGCTTTCTTT	CASSRGGRTEAFF
TRBD2	.	TRBJ2-1	TRBV10-1	TGCGCCAGCAGTGCTGTCGCGGGGCTAGCGGCGAGCTCCTACAATGAGCAGTTCTTC	CASSAVAGLAASSYNEQFF
.	.	TRBJ1-4	TRBV7-8	TGTGCCAGCAGCTTAGGTGCGACAGCTCCGTGGAGTGAAAAACTGTTTTTT	CASSLGATAPWSEKLFF
.	.	TRBJ2-5	TRBV9	TGTGCCAGCAGCGTAGCTGCGGGGCTACAAGAGACCCAGTACTTC	CASSVAAGLQETQYF
TRBD2	.	TRBJ2-2	TRBV27	TGTGCCAGCAGTTCCGCCACGACTAGCGGGGGAGCAACCGGGGAGCTGTTTTTT	CASSSATTSGGATGELFF
TRBD2	.	TRBJ2-3	TRBV2	TGTGCCAGCAGTGAGCTAGCGGGGGACACAGATACGCAGTATTTT	CASSELAGDTDTQYF
.	.	TRBJ2-7	TRBV7-8	TGTGCCAGCAGCTTAGCGATCTACGAGCAGTACTTC	CASSLAIYEQYF
.	.	TRBJ2-6	TRBV19	TGTGCCAGTAGTATAGATCAGGGGTCTGGGGCCAACGTCCTGACTTTC	CASSIDQGSGANVLTF
.	few	TRBJ1-5	TRBV7-8	TGTGCCAGCAGCTTAGATGCGGGGAACCAGCCCCAGCATTTT	CASSLDAGNQPQHF
TRBD2	.	TRBJ2-1	TRBV28	TGTGCCACTAAGCGGGAGGTTAGCTCCTACAATGAGCAGTTCTTC	CATKREVSSYNEQFF
TRBD1	once	TRBJ1-1	TRBV7-6	TGTGCCAGCAGCCCGATGACAGGGGCGAACACTGAAGCTTTCTTT	CASSPMTGANTEAFF
.	few	TRBJ2-7	TRBV25-1	TGTGCCAGCAGTGTGGAGGGACACTACGAGCAGTACTTC	CASSVEGHYEQYF
TRBD2	few	TRBJ2-3	TRBV2	TGTGCCAGCAGTGAAGGTAGCGGGGGGGGAGATACGCAGTATTTT	CASSEGSGGGDTQYF
TRBD2	.	TRBJ2-2	TRBV6-5	TGTGCCAGCAGTTACTCGGCGGGGGGGAACACCGGGGAGCTGTTTTTT	CASSYSAGGNTGELFF
TRBD1	.	TRBJ1-1	TRBV6-7	TGTGCCAGCAGTTTCCGGGACAGGGGGCGCCGGGACACTGAAGCTTTCTTT	CASSFRDRGRRDTEAFF
.	.	TRBJ1-2	TRBV5-4	TGTGCCAGCAGCTTTCGGGGGGACTATGGCTACACCTTC	CASSFRGDYGYTF
TRBD2	.	TRBJ2-1	TRBV6-6	TGTGCCAGCGGACTAGCGGGGGAAAACAATGAGCAGTTCTTC	CASGLAGENNEQFF
.	.	TRBJ2-2	TRBV6-1	TGTGCCAGCCGAAGGGTTTACACCGGGGAGCTGTTTTTT	CASRRVYTGELFF
.	.	TRBJ2-2	TRBV4-3	TGCGCCAGCAGCCAAGATGTCGGGACAATATACACCGGGGAGCTGTTTTTT	CASSQDVGTIYTGELFF
.	.	TRBJ2-7	TRBV9	TGTGCCAGCAGCGTAGATCCCTCTAGTTGGTCCGAGCAGTACTTC	CASSVDPSSWSEQYF
.	medium-sized	TRBJ1-1	TRBV27	TGTGCCAGCAGTTTAGGGGGAGGGACTGAAGCTTTCTTT	CASSLGGGTEAFF
.	.	TRBJ2-2	TRBV5-4	TGTGCCAGTAGCCCCGCGAACACCGGGGAGCTGTTTTTT	CASSPANTGELFF
TRBD2	.	TRBJ2-3	TRBV27	TGTGCCAGCAGCCTCAGCGGGGGGGCAGATACGCAGTATTTT	CASSLSGGADTQYF
TRBD1	few	TRBJ2-7	TRBV10-3	TGTGCCATCAGTGTGGGAGGACAGGGGGGCGAGCAGTACTTC	CAISVGGQGGEQYF
.	.	TRBJ2-5	TRBV4-1	TGCGCCAGCAGCCAAGAACGGACAGAAGAGACCCAGTACTTC	CASSQERTEETQYF
.	.	TRBJ2-2	TRBV25-1	TGTGCCAGCCATCTCACCGGGGAGCTGTTTTTT	CASHLTGELFF
.	.	TRBJ2-1	TRBV4-1	TGCGCCAGCAGCCAAGGCGGGACGTACAATGAGCAGTTCTTC	CASSQGGTYNEQFF
.	few	TRBJ2-7	TRBV19	TGTGCCAGTAGTCCCATCCCGGTCTACGAGCAGTACTTC	CASSPIPVYEQYF
.	.	TRBJ1-1	TRBV6-5	TGTGCCAGCAGTTACTCTGCGTTATCTTCGGGGGCTTTCTTT	CASSYSALSSGAFF
.	few	TRBJ2-7	TRBV5-1	TGCGCCAGCAGCTTGGCCCCAGGGAGCTCCTACGAGCAGTACTTC	CASSLAPGSSYEQYF
.	.	TRBJ2-5	TRBV28	TGTGCCAGTCGGACGTCGGCTGCAGAGACCCAGTACTTC	CASRTSAAETQYF
TRBD2	.	TRBJ2-1	TRBV28	TGTGCCAGCAGTTTAACTAGCGGGAGGTATGATGAGCAGTTCTTC	CASSLTSGRYDEQFF
.	.	TRBJ1-2	TRBV19	TGTGCCAGTAGCTCCGGGACGGAAGTGTACGGCTACACCTTC	CASSSGTEVYGYTF
.	.	TRBJ1-1	TRBV11-1	TGTGCCAGCAGCTTATCCGGCACTGAAGCTTTCTTT	CASSLSGTEAFF
.	.	TRBJ1-4	TRBV28	TGTGCCAGCAGTTTCCACAGGTTTAATGAAAAACTGTTTTTT	CASSFHRFNEKLFF
TRBD1	few	TRBJ2-7	TRBV30	TGTGCCTGGAGTACAGGGGGCTACGAGCAGTACTTC	CAWSTGGYEQYF
.	.	TRBJ2-7	TRBV10-2	TGCGCCAGCACTGAAAGCTCCTACGAGCAGTACTTC	CASTESSYEQYF
TRBD1	.	TRBJ2-7	TRBV28	TGTGCCAGCAGTTTAGTGGGGGGACAGGGGAGCGAGCAGTACTTC	CASSLVGGQGSEQYF
.	.	TRBJ2-4	TRBV14	TGTGCCAGCAGCCCGGCCGTTGAACTAGCCAAAAACATTCAGTACTTC	CASSPAVELAKNIQYF
.	.	TRBJ1-3	TRBV30	TGTGCCTGGATGAGAGGGGAGAACACCATATATTTT	CAWMRGENTIYF
.	few	TRBJ1-1	TRBV10-3	TGTGCCATCGGATTAACAGACAACACTGAAGCTTTCTTT	CAIGLTDNTEAFF
TRBD2	.	TRBJ2-5	TRBV9	TGTGCCAGCAGCGCCCCTCTAGCGGGGGGGGTAGGGACCCAGTACTTC	CASSAPLAGGVGTQYF
.	once	TRBJ2-5	TRBV27	TGTGCCAGCAGTTTATGGGCAGGGGAAGAGACCCAGTACTTC	CASSLWAGEETQYF
TRBD1	.	TRBJ2-7	TRBV7-9	TGTGCCAGCAGCCCACCGGACAGGGCCTACGAGCAGTACTTC	CASSPPDRAYEQYF
.	.	TRBJ1-2	TRBV28	TGTGCCAGCAGTGTACAGGGTTATTACTATGGCTACACCTTC	CASSVQGYYYGYTF
TRBD2	.	TRBJ2-2	TRBV6-5	TGTGCCAGCAGTTCTAAGCGGGAGGAGGTGACCGGGGAGCTGTTTTTT	CASSSKREEVTGELFF
.	few	TRBJ1-4	TRBV7-2	TGTGCCAGCAGCGGAGCGGGGGCTCGAGAAAAACTGTTTTTT	CASSGAGAREKLFF
.	.	TRBJ2-3	TRBV7-6	TGTGCCAGCAGCTTAGCCCCCCGAGCGGGCGATACGCAGTATTTT	CASSLAPRAGDTQYF
.	once	TRBJ2-2	TRBV2	TGTGCCAGCAGTGCGGGGGCTAGCGGTATGCGAGACACCGGGGAGCTGTTTTTT	CASSAGASGMRDTGELFF